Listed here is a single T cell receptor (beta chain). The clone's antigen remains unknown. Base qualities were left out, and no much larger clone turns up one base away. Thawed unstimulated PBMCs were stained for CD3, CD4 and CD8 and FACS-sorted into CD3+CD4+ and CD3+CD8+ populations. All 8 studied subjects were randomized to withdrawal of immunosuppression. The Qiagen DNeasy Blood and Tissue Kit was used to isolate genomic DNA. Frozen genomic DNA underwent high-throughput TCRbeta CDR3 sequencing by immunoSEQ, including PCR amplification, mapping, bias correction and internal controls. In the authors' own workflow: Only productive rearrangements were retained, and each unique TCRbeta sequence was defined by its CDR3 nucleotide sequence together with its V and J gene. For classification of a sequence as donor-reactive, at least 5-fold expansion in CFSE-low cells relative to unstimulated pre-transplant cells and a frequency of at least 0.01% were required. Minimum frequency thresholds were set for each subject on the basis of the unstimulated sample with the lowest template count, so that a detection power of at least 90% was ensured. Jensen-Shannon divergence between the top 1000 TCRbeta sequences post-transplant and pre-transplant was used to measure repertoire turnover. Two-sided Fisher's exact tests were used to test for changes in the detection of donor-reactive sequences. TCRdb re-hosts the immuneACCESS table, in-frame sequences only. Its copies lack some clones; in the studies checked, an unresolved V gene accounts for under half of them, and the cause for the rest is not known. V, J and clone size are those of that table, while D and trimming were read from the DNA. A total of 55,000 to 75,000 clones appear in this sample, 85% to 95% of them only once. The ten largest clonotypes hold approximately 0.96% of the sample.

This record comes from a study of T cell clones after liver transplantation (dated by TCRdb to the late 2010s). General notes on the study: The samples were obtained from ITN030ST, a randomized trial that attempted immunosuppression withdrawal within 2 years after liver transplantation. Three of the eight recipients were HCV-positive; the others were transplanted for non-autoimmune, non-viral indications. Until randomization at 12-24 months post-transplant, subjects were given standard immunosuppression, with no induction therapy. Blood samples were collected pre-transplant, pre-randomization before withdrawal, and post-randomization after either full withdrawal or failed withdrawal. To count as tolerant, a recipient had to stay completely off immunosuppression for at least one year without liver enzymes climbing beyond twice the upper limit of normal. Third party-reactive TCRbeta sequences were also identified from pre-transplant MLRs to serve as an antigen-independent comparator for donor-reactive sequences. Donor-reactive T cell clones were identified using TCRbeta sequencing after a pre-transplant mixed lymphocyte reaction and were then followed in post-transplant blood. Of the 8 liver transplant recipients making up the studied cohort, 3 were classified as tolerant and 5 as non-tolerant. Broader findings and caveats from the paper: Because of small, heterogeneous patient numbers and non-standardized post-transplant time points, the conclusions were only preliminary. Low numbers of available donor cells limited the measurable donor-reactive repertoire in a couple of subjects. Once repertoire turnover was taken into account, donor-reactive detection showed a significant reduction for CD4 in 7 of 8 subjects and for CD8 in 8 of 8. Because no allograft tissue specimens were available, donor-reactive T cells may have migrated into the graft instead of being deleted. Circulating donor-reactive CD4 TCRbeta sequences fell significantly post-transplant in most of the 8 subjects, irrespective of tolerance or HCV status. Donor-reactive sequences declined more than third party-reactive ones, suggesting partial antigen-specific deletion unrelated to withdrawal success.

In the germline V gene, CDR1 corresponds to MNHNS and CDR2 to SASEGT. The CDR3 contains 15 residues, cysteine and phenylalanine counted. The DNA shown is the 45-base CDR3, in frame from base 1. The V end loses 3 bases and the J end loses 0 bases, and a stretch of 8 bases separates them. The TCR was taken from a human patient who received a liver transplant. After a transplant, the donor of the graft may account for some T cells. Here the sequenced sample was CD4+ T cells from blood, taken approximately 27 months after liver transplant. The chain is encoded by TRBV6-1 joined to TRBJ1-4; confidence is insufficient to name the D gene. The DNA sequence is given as TGTGCCAGCAGTGAGTCACCTGCAACTAATGAAAAACTGTTTTTT. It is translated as CASSESPATNEKLFF.